The present TCR beta chain was sequenced within a study of OX40 agonist ivuxolimab in advanced cancers. Study details: An agonistic anti-OX40 (CD134) antibody, ivuxolimab, was used to treat the patients.

Broader study findings: At 0.1 to 3.0 mg/kg and by week 6, CD4+ and CD8+ T cells in the blood had expanded clonally.

TCRdb keeps only in-frame clones here, not all; method: immunoSEQ multiplex PCR. This table holds approximately 31,000 clones, approximately 89% found once. Sampling times: baseline, cycle 4 day 1, cycle 7 day 1. Concerning this clone: Its antigen is not identified.

This clonotype was sampled from an adult with an advanced solid tumor such as melanoma, head and neck, liver or kidney cancer. Sequenced material: CD4+ or CD8+ T cells sorted from blood, taken in a trial of the OX40 agonist ivuxolimab.

The CDR3 loop reads CASIRGASSTDTQYF. The CDR3 DNA sequence: TGTGCCAGCATTCGGGGGGCCTCTAGCACAGATACGCAGTATTTT. The chain has TRBV2 and TRBJ2-3; D is possibly TRBD2 (7 bases). In germline, CDR1 is SNHLY, CDR2 FYNNEI. Trimming took 7 bases from V and 0 from J, leaving 14 bases between them. This CDR3 has 15 residues.